The entry below describes one T cell receptor beta chain. Its antigen remains unknown. J was trimmed by 0 bases and V by 6 bases; bases with no gene match: 1. Germline CDR1 reads MNHNS; CDR2 reads SASEGT. The CDR3 extends over 13 amino acids. These data originate in a study of beta chain features in type 1 diabetes. Points from the study as a whole: Significant though moderate, a shortening of TCRB CDR3s appeared in all four CD4+ subsets of Type 1 diabetes patients.

The whole isolated RNA underwent reverse transcription, so sequencing captured expressed TCRB transcripts. The method was immunoSEQ multiplex PCR; TCRdb's version includes in-frame clones alone and lacks a portion of them. The table includes hundreds of thousands of clones, 13% detected once. V gene TRBV6-1 combines with J gene TRBJ1-1; 7 nucleotides align to TRBD1. Sequenced input: naive CD4+ T cells from blood. This receptor was obtained from a young man with type 1 diabetes. The CDR3 spells CASRGQLNTEAFF. The CDR3 DNA reads as TGTGCCAGCAGGGGACAGTTGAACACTGAAGCTTTCTTT.